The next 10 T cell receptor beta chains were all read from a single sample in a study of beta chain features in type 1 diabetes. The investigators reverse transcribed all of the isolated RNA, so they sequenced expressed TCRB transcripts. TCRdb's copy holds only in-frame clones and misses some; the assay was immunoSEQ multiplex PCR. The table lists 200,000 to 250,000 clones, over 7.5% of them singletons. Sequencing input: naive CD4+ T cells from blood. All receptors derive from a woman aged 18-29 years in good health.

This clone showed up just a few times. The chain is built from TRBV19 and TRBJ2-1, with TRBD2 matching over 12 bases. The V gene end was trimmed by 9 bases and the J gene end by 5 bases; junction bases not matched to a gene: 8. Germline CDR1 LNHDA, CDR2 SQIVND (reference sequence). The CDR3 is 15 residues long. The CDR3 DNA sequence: TGTGCCAGCGCCGGACTAGCGGGATTCAACAATGAGCAGTTCTTC. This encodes CASAGLAGFNNEQFF.

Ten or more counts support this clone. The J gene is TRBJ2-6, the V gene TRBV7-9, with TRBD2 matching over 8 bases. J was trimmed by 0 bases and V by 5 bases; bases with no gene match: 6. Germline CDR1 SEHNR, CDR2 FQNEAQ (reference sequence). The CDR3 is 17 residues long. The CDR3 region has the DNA TGTGCCAGCAGCCCCGGGAGGGGCAACTCTGGGGCCAACGTCCTGACTTTC. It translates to CASSPGRGNSGANVLTF.

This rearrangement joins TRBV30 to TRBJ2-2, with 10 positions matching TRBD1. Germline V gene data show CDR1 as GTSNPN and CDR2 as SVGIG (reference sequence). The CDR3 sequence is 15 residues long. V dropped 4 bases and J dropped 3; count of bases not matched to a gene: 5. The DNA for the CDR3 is TGTGCCTGGACTCGACAGGGGGCTCACACCGGGGAGCTGTTTTTT. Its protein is CAWTRQGAHTGELFF.

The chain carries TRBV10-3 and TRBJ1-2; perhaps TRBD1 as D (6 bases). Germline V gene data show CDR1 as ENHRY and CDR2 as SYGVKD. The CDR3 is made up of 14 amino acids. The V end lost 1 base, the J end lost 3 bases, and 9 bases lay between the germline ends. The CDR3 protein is CAISEYRADYGYTF. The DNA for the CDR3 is TGTGCCATCAGTGAGTACAGGGCCGACTATGGCTACACCTTC.

CDR3 in DNA: TGTGCCAGCAGCCAGCAGGGGTCGTATGGCTACACCTTC. The encoded protein is CASSQQGSYGYTF. The chain recombines TRBV4-2 with TRBJ1-2, with D possibly being TRBD1 (6 bases). Trimming pared 3 bases from V and 5 bases from J, leaving 10 bases between. Germline-derived CDR1 and CDR2 are LGHNA and YNFKEQ. The CDR3 has 13 amino acids.

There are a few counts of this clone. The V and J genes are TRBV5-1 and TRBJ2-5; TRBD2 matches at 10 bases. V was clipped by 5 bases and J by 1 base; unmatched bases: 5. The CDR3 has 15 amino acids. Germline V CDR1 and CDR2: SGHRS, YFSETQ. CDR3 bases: TGCGCCAGCAGTACTAGCGGGGCCCGCCAAGAGACCCAGTACTTC. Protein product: CASSTSGARQETQYF.

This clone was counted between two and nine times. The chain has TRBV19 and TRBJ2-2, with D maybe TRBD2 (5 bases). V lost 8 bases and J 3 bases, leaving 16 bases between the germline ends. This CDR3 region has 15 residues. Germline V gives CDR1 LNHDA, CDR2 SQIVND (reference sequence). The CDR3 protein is CASRGGQIYTGELFF. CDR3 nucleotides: TGTGCCAGTCGCGGCGGGCAGATTTACACCGGGGAGCTGTTTTTT.

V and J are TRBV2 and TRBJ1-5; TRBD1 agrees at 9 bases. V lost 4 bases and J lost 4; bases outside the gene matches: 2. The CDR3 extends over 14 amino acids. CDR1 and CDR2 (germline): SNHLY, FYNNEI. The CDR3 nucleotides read TGTGCCAGCAGTGCTGACAGGGGGAATCAGCCCCAGCATTTT. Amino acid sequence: CASSADRGNQPQHF.

The CDR3 DNA reads as TGCGCCAGCACTTCGGCAGGGGGGATCTGCGCTAACTATGGCTACACCTTC. Protein sequence: CASTSAGGICANYGYTF. The chain joins TRBV23-1 to TRBJ1-2, with TRBD1 matching over 7 bases. TRBV23-1 qualifies as an ORF whose function is uncertain. The V and J ends lost 7 bases and 0 bases, in that order; junction bases with no gene match: 14. This CDR3 is 17 amino acids long.

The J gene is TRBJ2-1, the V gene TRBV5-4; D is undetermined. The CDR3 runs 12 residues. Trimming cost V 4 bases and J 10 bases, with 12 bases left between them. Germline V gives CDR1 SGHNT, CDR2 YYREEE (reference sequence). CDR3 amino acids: CASSDRNSEQFF. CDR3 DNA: TGTGCCAGCAGCGACCGAAATAGCGAGCAGTTCTTC.